Below are 30 T cell receptor beta chains sequenced from a single sample in a study of Tregs in tolerant kidney transplant recipients. Produced via immunoSEQ multiplex PCR; TCRdb's table is partial and in-frame only. The sample carries about 240,000 clones, around 82% recorded once. Input material: CD4+ T cells from blood. These receptors all come from a human donor in good health.

The chain has TRBV28 and TRBJ1-3; perhaps TRBD1 as D (5 bases). CDR1 and CDR2 from the germline V gene are MDHEN and SYDVKM. CDR3 length: 14 amino acids. The V gene lost 5 bases and the J gene lost 3 bases, with 11 bases spanning the gap. In DNA form, the CDR3 reads TGTGCCAGCAGTGTGGGGCAGGGTGGAAACACCATATATTTT. It yields the protein CASSVGQGGNTIYF.

A note on this clone: One junction end disagrees with the germline gene, perhaps due to a read error. Other DNA sequences in the same sample also yield this CDR3. The rearrangement joins TRBV9 to TRBJ2-5; D possibly corresponds to TRBD2 (5 bases). The CDR3 has 16 amino acids. Germline loops: CDR1 SGDLS, CDR2 YYNGEE. In DNA, the CDR3 is TGCGCCAGCAGCTCGGCGGGCCACATAAGACAAGAGACCCAGTACTTC. Its translation: CASSSAGHIRQETQYF. The complete variable domain, with remaining parts taken from reference TRBV9 and TRBJ2-5, reads DSGVTQTPKHLITATGQRVTLRCSPRSGDLSVYWYQQSLDQGLQFLIQYYNGEERAKGNILERFSAQQFPDLHSELNLSSLELGDSALYFCASSSAGHIRQETQYFGPGTRLLVL.

V usage is TRBV10-3 and J usage is TRBJ2-1; TRBD2 aligns across 11 bases. The junction had 3 bases not matched to a gene; V was cut back by 6 bases and J by 5 bases. This CDR3 region has 14 residues. Germline CDR1 and CDR2: ENHRY and SYGVKD. This CDR3 is CAIRLTSGDNEQFF. The DNA of the CDR3 is TGTGCCATCAGGTTGACTAGCGGGGACAATGAGCAGTTCTTC.

The V gene is TRBV5-1, the J gene TRBJ1-1; D ambiguous. Germline values: CDR1 SGHRS, CDR2 YFSETQ. This CDR3 comprises 11 residues. Trimming took 2 bases from V and 5 from J, leaving 4 bases between them. CDR3 DNA sequence: TGCGCCAGCAGCTTTAATACTGAAGCTTTCTTT. It yields the protein CASSFNTEAFF. The whole variable domain, remainder taken from reference TRBV5-1 and TRBJ1-1, is KAGVTQTPRYLIKTRGQQVTLSCSPISGHRSVSWYQQTPGQGLQFLFEYFSETQRNKGNFPGRFSGRQFSNSRSEMNVSTLELGDSALYLCASSFNTEAFFGQGTRLTVV.

The chain is built from TRBV27 and TRBJ2-7; D might be TRBD1 (6 bases). Per germline, CDR1 MNHEY and CDR2 SMNVEV (reference sequence). V dropped 5 bases and J dropped 1 base, with 15 bases sitting between them. This CDR3 comprises 15 residues. CDR3 in DNA: TGTGCCAGCAGTCCATTACAGGGACGGTCCTACGAGCAGTACTTC. Translation gives CASSPLQGRSYEQYF.

The V and J genes are TRBV4-1 and TRBJ1-1, with D possibly TRBD1 on 5 matching bases. Germline V lookup: CDR1 MGHRA, CDR2 YSYEKL. CDR3 length: 16 amino acids. Trimming took off 3 bases at V and 1 base at J, with 15 bases between the two ends. The CDR3 spells CASSQDPARGNTEAFF. Here the CDR3 DNA reads TGCGCCAGCAGCCAGGACCCTGCAAGGGGGAACACTGAAGCTTTCTTT.

The CDR3 bases are TGTGCCAGTAGTGACAGAGGCGCGAACACCGGGGAGCTGTTTTTT. This sequence encodes CASSDRGANTGELFF. V and J are TRBV19 and TRBJ2-2; perhaps TRBD1 as D (5 bases). Germline CDR1 LNHDA, CDR2 SQIVND (reference sequence). Trimming stripped 5 bases from V and 0 bases from J, with 10 bases between. The CDR3 length is 15 residues. Complete variable domain (other parts from reference TRBV19 and TRBJ2-2): DGGITQSPKYLFRKEGQNVTLSCEQNLNHDAMYWYRQDPGQGLRLIYYSQIVNDFQKGDIAEGYSVSREKKESFPLTVTSAQKNPTAFYLCASSDRGANTGELFFGEGSRLTVL.

The chain recombines TRBV5-8 with TRBJ1-2; D is unresolved. V was shortened by 4 bases and J by 2 bases, with 12 bases between the two germline ends. CDR1 and CDR2 (germline): SGHTS, YDEGEE. The CDR3 has 14 residues. The DNA of the CDR3 is TGTGCCAGCAGCCCCGGCAGAGGGAACTATGGCTACACCTTC. Amino acid sequence: CASSPGRGNYGYTF.

This chain uses TRBV9 with TRBJ2-3, with 14 bases fitting TRBD2. CDR1 and CDR2 from the germline V gene are SGDLS and YYNGEE. The CDR3 has 14 amino acids. For the CDR3, the DNA is TGTGGGTTCTGCGGACTAGCGGGGGGTGATACGCAGTATTTT. It yields the protein CGFCGLAGGDTQYF. The whole variable domain, remainder taken from reference TRBV9 and TRBJ2-3, is DSGVTQTPKHLITATGQRVTLRCSPRSGDLSVYWYQQSLDQGLQFLIQYYNGEERAKGNILERFSAQQFPDLHSELNLSSLELGDSALYFCGFCGLAGGDTQYFGPGTRLTVL.

CDR3 sequence (DNA): TGCAGCGTTGAACGAGGGAGATCTCGCGCCCCGGGGGATGAGCAGTTCTTC. It is translated as CSVERGRSRAPGDEQFF. This sequence joins TRBV29-1 and TRBJ2-1; TRBD2 might be the D (6 bases). CDR3 length: 17 amino acids. Germline CDR1 and CDR2: SQVTM and ANQGSEA. The ends were cut back, 2 bases at V and 8 bases at J, with 25 bases in the middle.

This clone was counted a few times. This chain joins TRBV6-1 and TRBJ1-2; tentative D call: TRBD1 (5 bases). The V end was cut by 0 bases, the J end by 2 bases, with 10 bases between. The CDR3 is 15 amino acids. The germline CDR1 and CDR2 sequences are MNHNS and SASEGT. This CDR3 reads CASSEARVANYGYTF. CDR3 coding DNA: TGTGCCAGCAGTGAAGCCAGGGTCGCAAACTATGGCTACACCTTC.

The rearrangement joins TRBV30 to TRBJ2-7, with D possibly TRBD2 on 5 matching bases. V lost 1 base and J lost 5, with 9 bases in between. This CDR3 region has 12 residues. Germline CDR1 GTSNPN, CDR2 SVGIG (reference sequence). CDR3 DNA sequence: TGTGCCTGGAGTGCCCGGGGTAACGAGCAGTACTTC. Translated: CAWSARGNEQYF.

Notes on this clone: In the same sample, other DNA sequences code for this CDR3. The chain employs TRBV18 and TRBJ1-1, with D uncertain. Germline V gene lookup returns CDR1 KGHSH and CDR2 LQKENI. V was cut by 3 bases and J by 0 bases, with 5 bases left in between. The CDR3 spans 13 residues. In DNA form, the CDR3 reads TGTGCCAGCTCACCTGGCTTGAACACTGAAGCTTTCTTT. Residues: CASSPGLNTEAFF.

The chain carries TRBV27 and TRBJ1-2; D is perhaps TRBD1 (5 bases). Germline values: CDR1 MNHEY, CDR2 SMNVEV (reference sequence). Trimming shortened V by 5 bases and J by 2 bases, and 21 bases separated the two germline ends. This CDR3 is built from 17 residues. In nucleotides, the CDR3 is TGTGCCAGCAGTGCCTCGGGGCTCCCTGGGCGGAACTATGGCTACACCTTC. It encodes CASSASGLPGRNYGYTF.

The CDR3, as DNA: TGCGCCAGCAGCCCTAGCGGGTTCACCGGGGAGCTGTTTTTT. It specifies CASSPSGFTGELFF. This chain uses TRBV4-1 with TRBJ2-2; 8 bases agree with TRBD2. The CDR3 runs 14 residues. V dropped 4 bases and J dropped 4; count of bases not matched to a gene: 2. Germline CDR1 and CDR2: MGHRA and YSYEKL.

V usage is TRBV6-6 and J usage is TRBJ1-5; the D is unclear. The CDR3 extends over 14 amino acids. The germline CDR1 and CDR2 sequences are MNHNY and SVGAGI (reference sequence). V was trimmed by 8 bases and J by 4 bases, leaving 15 bases between them. As DNA, the CDR3 is TGTGCCAGCCAGTCGGGCTCCCAAAATCAGCCCCAGCATTTT. Amino acid sequence: CASQSGSQNQPQHF.

This chain joins TRBV14 and TRBJ2-1, with TRBD2 matching 9 bases. CDR1 and CDR2 (germline): SGHDN, FVKESK. V was clipped by 4 bases and J by 3 bases; unmatched bases: 1. There are 14 residues in the CDR3. CDR3 nucleotide sequence: TGTGCCAGCAGCCTGACTAGCGGCTACAATGAGCAGTTCTTC. It is translated as CASSLTSGYNEQFF.

The chain is built from TRBV4-2 and TRBJ2-5, with 16 nucleotides matching TRBD2. Trimming cost V 1 base and J 7 bases; bases outside gene matches: 12. The CDR3 is made up of 19 amino acids. Germline-derived CDR1 and CDR2 are LGHNA and YNFKEQ. The CDR3 reads CASSQVLPGTSGGGSTQYF. DNA of the CDR3: TGTGCCAGCAGCCAAGTTTTACCCGGGACTAGCGGGGGGGGTTCGACCCAGTACTTC.

This clone has a handful of counts. A junction boundary mismatches the germline segment, possibly from a read error. The rearrangement links TRBV7-2 to TRBJ1-6; D gene unclear. The CDR3 is made up of 13 amino acids. The germline V gene has CDR1 SGHTA and CDR2 FQGNSA. DNA of the CDR3: TGTGCCAGCCGCTTGGGGAACTATTCACCCCTCCACTTT. It encodes CASRLGNYSPLHF.

This clone was observed a handful of times. The chain employs TRBV15 and TRBJ2-7; perhaps D is TRBD1 or TRBD2 (5 bases each). Germline-derived CDR1 and CDR2 are LNHNV and YYDKDF (reference sequence). V dropped 2 bases and J dropped 0 bases, with 8 bases sitting between them. The CDR3 spans 14 residues. The CDR3 DNA reads TGTGCCACCAGCAGACCGGGACCCTCCTACGAGCAGTACTTC. Its translation: CATSRPGPSYEQYF.

V gene TRBV5-4 combines with J gene TRBJ1-3, with D unresolved. With 2 bases removed from V and 7 bases from J, the gap between germline ends came to 16 bases. Per germline, CDR1 SGHNT and CDR2 YYREEE (reference sequence). There are 15 residues in the CDR3. CDR3 in amino acids: CASSFKGEGRNTIYF. For the CDR3, the DNA is TGTGCCAGCAGCTTCAAGGGAGAAGGTCGGAACACCATATATTTT.

This sequence joins TRBV6-5 and TRBJ2-3, with 7 nucleotides matching TRBD2. J lost 3 bases, V lost 0 bases, and 3 bases had no gene match. In germline, CDR1 is MNHEY, CDR2 SVGAGI. The length of the CDR3 is 15 residues. CDR3 sequence (DNA): TGTGCCAGCAGTTACTCCGGGACTATTACAGATACGCAGTATTTT. Residues: CASSYSGTITDTQYF.

V is TRBV15 and J is TRBJ1-1; TRBD1 matches 8 bases. V dropped 0 bases and J dropped 5; count of bases not matched to a gene: 5. There are 15 residues in the CDR3. From germline, CDR1 is LNHNV and CDR2 YYDKDF (reference sequence). For the CDR3, the DNA is TGTGCCACCAGCAGAGATAAACAGGGGGATACTGAAGCTTTCTTT. Its translation is CATSRDKQGDTEAFF.

This chain connects TRBV7-9 to TRBJ2-7; 7 nucleotides line up with TRBD2. The junction had 15 bases not matched to a gene; V was cut back by 1 base and J by 6 bases. The CDR3 contains 17 residues. The germline V gene encodes CDR1 SEHNR and CDR2 FQNEAQ (reference sequence). In DNA form, the CDR3 reads TGTGCCAGCAGCTTAGGGATCCAGAGCGGGGCCCTCCCCGAGCAGTACTTC. Protein product: CASSLGIQSGALPEQYF.

This sequence joins TRBV19 and TRBJ2-3, with D possibly matching TRBD2 (6 bases). The CDR3 has 15 residues. Germline CDR1 LNHDA, CDR2 SQIVND (reference sequence). V was clipped by 6 bases and J by 2 bases, with 15 bases between them. The chain's CDR3 is CASRSQRALTDTQYF. For the CDR3, the DNA is TGTGCCAGTAGGAGCCAGCGGGCGCTCACAGATACGCAGTATTTT.

The chain recombines TRBV9 with TRBJ2-6; D is perhaps TRBD2 (5 bases). The ends were cut back, 1 base at V and 1 base at J, with 12 bases in the middle. The CDR3 covers 17 residues. Germline CDR1 reads SGDLS; CDR2 reads YYNGEE. Here the CDR3 DNA reads TGTGCCAGCAGCGTACAAGCCGGGAATTCTGGGGCCAACGTCCTGACTTTC. Its protein is CASSVQAGNSGANVLTF.

The V and J genes are TRBV6-1 and TRBJ1-5; no definite D call. This CDR3 has 11 amino acids. V lost 4 bases to trimming and J lost 4 bases, with 2 bases between them. In germline, CDR1 is MNHNS, CDR2 SASEGT. CDR3 region: CASSANQPQHF. The CDR3 nucleotides read TGTGCCAGCAGTGCAAATCAGCCCCAGCATTTT.

As concerns this clone: Its ends do not fully match the called genes, so a read error is possible. V is TRBV29-1 and J is TRBJ1-2; a possible D gene is TRBD1 (5 bases). CDR1 is SQVTM, CDR2 ANQGSEA, per germline. The CDR3 spans 14 residues. CDR3 nucleotide sequence: TGCAGCGTTGACACTCAGGCAGGGAACTTTGGCTACACCTTC. Amino acids: CSVDTQAGNFGYTF.

The gene calls are TRBV29-1 and TRBJ1-4, with D perhaps matching TRBD1 (5 bases). CDR1 SQVTM and CDR2 ANQGSEA come from the germline V gene. V lost 4 bases, J lost 6 bases, and 9 bases lay in between. The length of the CDR3 is 12 residues. The CDR3 DNA is TGCAGCGTTGCAGGGAGGGATGAAAAACTGTTTTTT. Protein product: CSVAGRDEKLFF.

In this sample, this clone turned up once. The chain is built from TRBV7-2 and TRBJ2-5, with TRBD2 as a possible D gene (7 bases). TRBJ2-7 matches the DNA end more closely, so the J call is doubtful. The CDR3 is made up of 15 amino acids. CDR1 and CDR2 (germline): SGHTA, FQGNSA. Here the CDR3 DNA reads TGTGCCAGCAGCGCCCTGGCGGGGGCCTCCTACGAGCAGTACTTC. Its protein product is CASSALAGASYEQYF.